This T cell receptor (beta chain) was sequenced in a study of cytomegalovirus exposure and HLA in healthy donors. Germline V gene lookup returns CDR1 SEHNR and CDR2 FQNEAQ (reference sequence). The length of the CDR3 is 13 residues. V was trimmed by 3 bases and J by 8 bases, leaving 8 bases between them. 13 Jbeta primers and 60 Vbeta primers were used for the PCR. Some clones are missing from TCRdb's copy, which holds only in-frame ones; the method was immunoSEQ multiplex PCR. Of more than 100,000 clones listed, around 75% are singletons. The V gene is TRBV7-9, the J gene TRBJ1-6; no firm D call. The sample consisted of PBMCs. The receptor comes from a young man in good health and CMV-seronegative. The CDR3 sequence is CASSLNGDSPLHF. In DNA form, the CDR3 reads TGTGCCAGCAGCTTGAACGGGGATTCACCCCTCCACTTT.